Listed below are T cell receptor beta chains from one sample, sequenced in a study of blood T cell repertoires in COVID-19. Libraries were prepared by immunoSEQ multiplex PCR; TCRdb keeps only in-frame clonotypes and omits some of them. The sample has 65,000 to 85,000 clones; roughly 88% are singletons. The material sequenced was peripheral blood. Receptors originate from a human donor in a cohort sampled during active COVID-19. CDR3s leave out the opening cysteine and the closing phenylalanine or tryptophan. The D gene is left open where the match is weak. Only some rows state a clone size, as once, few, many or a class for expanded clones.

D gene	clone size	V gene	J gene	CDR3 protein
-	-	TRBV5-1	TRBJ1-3	ASSSDSTGNTIY
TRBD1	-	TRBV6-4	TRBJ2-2	ASSPGGQGSGTGELF
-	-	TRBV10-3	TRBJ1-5	AITAGINQPQH
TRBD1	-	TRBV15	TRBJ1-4	ATSPRTGTNEKLF
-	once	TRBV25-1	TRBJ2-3	ASSESGTDTQY
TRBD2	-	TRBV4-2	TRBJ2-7	ASSLQREGTYEQY
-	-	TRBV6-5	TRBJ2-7	ASSFAGGSYEQY
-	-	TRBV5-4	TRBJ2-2	ASSLPDYPDTGELF
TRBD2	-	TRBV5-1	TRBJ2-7	ASSLLAGVVYEQY
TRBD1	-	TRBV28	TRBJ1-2	ASNAGTGPLVYGYT
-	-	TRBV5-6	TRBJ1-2	ASSLPNRYYGYT
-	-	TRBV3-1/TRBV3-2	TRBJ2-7	ASSQVRTRGFYEQY
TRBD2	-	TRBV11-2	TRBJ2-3	ASSLDASGGPDTQY
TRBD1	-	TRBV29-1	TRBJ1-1	SVRQGNTEAF
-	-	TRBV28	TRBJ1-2	ASRGSEGYGYT
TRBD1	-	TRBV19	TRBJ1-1	ASRPQGDTEAF
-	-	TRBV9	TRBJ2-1	ASSVGGRMYNEQF
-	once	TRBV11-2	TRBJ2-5	ASSARDGSGTQY
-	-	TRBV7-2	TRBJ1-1	ASSLRTGTMNTEAF
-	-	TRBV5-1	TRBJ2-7	ASSPAGVYYEQY
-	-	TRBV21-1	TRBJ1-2	ASSERSRNYGYT
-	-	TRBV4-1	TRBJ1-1	ASSQAGQNTEAF
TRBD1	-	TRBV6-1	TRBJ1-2	ASSEAGDSYGYT
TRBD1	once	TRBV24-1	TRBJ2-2	ATSDYGTGANTGELF
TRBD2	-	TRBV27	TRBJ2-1	ASSSRAGGFNEQF
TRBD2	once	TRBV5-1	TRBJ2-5	ASSETSGSAETQY
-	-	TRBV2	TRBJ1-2	ASIGGVDYGYT
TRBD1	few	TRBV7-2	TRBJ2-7	ASSPRATGMRNEQY
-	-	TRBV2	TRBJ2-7	ASSERDYEQY
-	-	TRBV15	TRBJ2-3	ATSSWRAWADTQY
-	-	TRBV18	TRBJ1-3	ASSRTETLHGNTIY
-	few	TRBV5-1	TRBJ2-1	ASREEPSNEQF
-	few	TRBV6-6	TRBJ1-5	ASSYGAQPQH
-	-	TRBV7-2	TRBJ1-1	ASSVSGGGTEAF
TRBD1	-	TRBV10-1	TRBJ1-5	ASSGGGPNQPQH
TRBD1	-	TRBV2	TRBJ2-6	AGQEFGANVLT
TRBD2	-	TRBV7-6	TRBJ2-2	ASSLEAAGGQLFRAGELF
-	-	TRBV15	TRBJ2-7	ATSRDSQGRPPHEQY
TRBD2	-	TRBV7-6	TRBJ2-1	ASSLVTSGRNNEQF
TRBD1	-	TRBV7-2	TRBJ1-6	ASSSGTVKRMHLH
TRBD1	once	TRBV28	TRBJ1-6	ASSYGTGGNSPLH
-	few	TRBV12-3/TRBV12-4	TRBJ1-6	ASKTGWNSPLH
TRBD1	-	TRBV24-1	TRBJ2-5	ATSDFRQGTGSYQETQY
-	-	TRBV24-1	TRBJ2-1	ATSDVQASPQF
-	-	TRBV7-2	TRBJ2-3	ASSTWTGTDTQY
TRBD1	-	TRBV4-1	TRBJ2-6	ASSQDGTGISGANVLT
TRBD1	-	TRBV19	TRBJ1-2	ASSTQGGYGYT
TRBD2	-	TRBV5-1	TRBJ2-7	ASSPAVGVAGNEQY
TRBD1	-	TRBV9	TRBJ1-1	ASSVGTGGPMNTEAF
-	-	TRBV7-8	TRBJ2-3	ASSGKAEDTQY
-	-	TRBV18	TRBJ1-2	ASSPGRENKGGYT
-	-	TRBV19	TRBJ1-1	AITRGSEAF
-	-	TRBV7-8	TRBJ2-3	AMPRSTADSTDTQY
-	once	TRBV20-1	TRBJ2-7	SAVTHEQY